Below are 26 T cell receptor beta chains sequenced from a single sample in a study of cytomegalovirus exposure and HLA in healthy donors. The PCR contained 60 Vbeta and 13 Jbeta primers. Produced via immunoSEQ multiplex PCR; TCRdb's table is partial and in-frame only. This sample carries about 130,000 clones, roughly three quarters of them seen once, and the ten largest clones take approximately 2%. The source material was PBMCs. The receptors were gathered from a man aged 25 to 40 in good health and CMV-seronegative.

The CDR3 sequence is CASSWQGPYEQYF. As DNA, the CDR3 is TGTGCCAGCAGCTGGCAGGGGCCCTACGAGCAGTACTTC. The chain uses TRBV11-1 and TRBJ2-7; tentatively, D is TRBD1 (6 bases). Looked up from germline, CDR1 is SGHAT and CDR2 is FQDESV (reference sequence). V was clipped by 4 bases and J by 2 bases, with 9 bases between them. CDR3 length equals 13 residues.

The V and J genes are TRBV7-3 and TRBJ1-1, with TRBD1 matching 9 bases. The trim removed 5 bases at V and 0 bases at J, leaving 4 bases unmatched. The CDR3 contains 15 residues. The germline gives CDR1 SGHTA, CDR2 FQGTGA. The CDR3: CASSTRQGVNTEAFF. As DNA, the CDR3 is TGTGCCAGCAGCACCAGACAGGGGGTGAACACTGAAGCTTTCTTT. The full variable domain, completed using reference TRBV7-3 and TRBJ1-1, is GAGVSQTPSNKVTEKGKYVELRCDPISGHTALYWYRQSLGQGPEFLIYFQGTGAADDSGLPNDRFFAVRPEGSVSTLKIQRTERGDSAVYLCASSTRQGVNTEAFFGQGTRLTVV.

This chain connects TRBV4-1 to TRBJ2-3; 9 positions match TRBD2. CDR1 is MGHRA and CDR2 is YSYEKL in the germline V gene. V lost 1 base to trimming and J lost 4 bases; unmatched junction nucleotides: 6. CDR3 length: 16 amino acids. CDR3 protein: CASSQGLADLSDTQYF. In DNA form, the CDR3 reads TGCGCCAGCAGCCAAGGACTAGCGGACCTGTCAGATACGCAGTATTTT.

The chain links TRBV2 to TRBJ2-7; 7 bases are shared with TRBD1. Germline CDR1 is SNHLY and CDR2 is FYNNEI. The CDR3 is 12 amino acids. Losses at the gene ends were 5 bases for V and 6 bases for J; bases not matched to a gene: 4. CDR3 sequence (DNA): TGTGCCAGCAGTTACGACAGGGCCGAGCAGTACTTC. Its protein product is CASSYDRAEQYF.

V gene TRBV5-8 combines with J gene TRBJ2-2; TRBD2 matches at 9 bases. The CDR3 covers 17 residues. With V trimmed by 0 bases and J by 2 bases, 5 bases remained unmatched. In germline, CDR1 is SGHTS, CDR2 YDEGEE. The CDR3 here is CASSLEGTSFNTGELFF. The CDR3 region has the DNA TGTGCCAGCAGCTTGGAAGGGACTAGCTTTAACACCGGGGAGCTGTTTTTT.

The sample holds a few counts of this clone. The chain links TRBV2 to TRBJ1-2, with TRBD1 identical over 7 bases. V shed 7 bases, J shed 7 bases, and the junction held 12 bases outside the gene matches. Germline V gene data show CDR1 as SNHLY and CDR2 as FYNNEI. The CDR3 is made up of 14 amino acids. DNA of the CDR3: TGTGCCAGCATTATACACGCAGGGGGTTCTGGCTACACCTTC. This codes for CASIIHAGGSGYTF.

The gene calls are TRBV27 and TRBJ1-5; the D gene is possibly TRBD1 (6 bases). The V end lost 0 bases, the J end lost 5 bases, and 14 bases lay between the germline ends. The V gene's germline CDR1 is MNHEY and CDR2 SMNVEV (reference sequence). There are 16 residues in the CDR3. The CDR3 is CASSLSGQGTHQPQHF. CDR3 in DNA: TGTGCCAGCAGTTTATCAGGGCAGGGGACCCATCAGCCCCAGCATTTT.

The rearrangement uses TRBV2 and TRBJ2-7; TRBD1 aligns across 9 bases. Trimming at V came to 6 bases and at J to 5 bases, leaving 11 bases not matched to a gene. Per the germline V gene, CDR1 is SNHLY and CDR2 is FYNNEI. This CDR3 spans 15 amino acids. The CDR3 nucleotides read TGTGCCAGCAGACGAGCGACGACAGGGGGAAACGAGCAGTACTTC. Translated: CASRRATTGGNEQYF.

This clone was detected only once. This chain links TRBV9 with TRBJ1-2, with 8 nucleotides matching TRBD1. Trimming removed 3 bases from V and 4 bases from J; junction bases left unmatched: 8. CDR1 is SGDLS and CDR2 is YYNGEE in the germline V gene. CDR3 length: 15 residues. DNA of the CDR3: TGTGCCAGCAGCGCTCCGGGACAGGAGTCCTATGGCTACACCTTC. This sequence encodes CASSAPGQESYGYTF.

The rearrangement joins TRBV29-1 to TRBJ1-1, with D tentatively TRBD1 (5 bases). Germline CDR1 reads SQVTM; CDR2 reads ANQGSEA. This CDR3 has 13 amino acids. V dropped 7 bases and J dropped 4 bases, with 16 bases sitting between them. The CDR3 reads CSGGRGEGTEAFF. In DNA, the CDR3 is TGCAGCGGGGGCCGTGGGGAGGGCACTGAAGCTTTCTTT.

The chain couples TRBV10-1 to TRBJ2-3; maybe TRBD2 (6 bases). This CDR3 region has 16 residues. In germline, CDR1 is WNHNN, CDR2 SYGVQD (reference sequence). V lost 2 bases and J lost 3, with 15 bases in between. The CDR3 DNA sequence: TGCGCCAGCAGTGAGGAGGGGCTAGCGCTGACAGATACGCAGTATTTT. Amino acid sequence: CASSEEGLALTDTQYF.

The chain carries TRBV5-1 and TRBJ1-2, with unresolved D. The CDR3 runs 14 residues. Looked up from germline, CDR1 is SGHRS and CDR2 is YFSETQ. Trimming shortened V by 0 bases and J by 6 bases, and 12 bases separated the two germline ends. The chain's CDR3 is CASSLGSLSNGYTF. As DNA, the CDR3 is TGCGCCAGCAGCTTGGGCAGTCTTTCGAATGGCTACACCTTC.

The chain employs TRBV10-3 and TRBJ1-4; D not certain. Germline CDR1 reads ENHRY; CDR2 reads SYGVKD. CDR3 length equals 14 residues. Deletions cut 6 bases from V and 4 bases from J, with 12 bases between. The CDR3 DNA reads TGTGCCATCAGGGAGGAGGGCCTTAATGAAAAACTGTTTTTT. This sequence encodes CAIREEGLNEKLFF.

This CDR3 is CASSPFLLAELYNEQFF. The CDR3 coding sequence is TGTGCCAGCAGTCCCTTCCTTCTAGCGGAGCTCTACAATGAGCAGTTCTTC. The rearrangement uses TRBV2 and TRBJ2-1; 7 nucleotides match TRBD2. Per the germline V gene, CDR1 is SNHLY and CDR2 is FYNNEI. The CDR3 totals 17 residues. V trimming: 5 bases; J trimming: 3 bases; junction bases outside the gene matches: 13.

This clone has ten or more counts. The V call is TRBV6-1, the J call TRBJ1-2, with 9 bases lining up with TRBD1. V lost 4 bases and J lost 4; bases outside the gene matches: 1. The CDR3 spans 13 residues. The V gene's germline CDR1 is MNHNS and CDR2 SASEGT. The CDR3 loop reads CASSVTGGYGYTF. CDR3 sequence (DNA): TGTGCCAGCAGTGTGACAGGGGGCTATGGCTACACCTTC.

The V and J genes are TRBV9 and TRBJ2-1; possibly TRBD2 for D (5 bases). The CDR3 runs to 15 residues. Germline loops: CDR1 SGDLS, CDR2 YYNGEE. The V end was cut by 0 bases, the J end by 0 bases, with 7 bases between. The CDR3 protein is CASSVDEGSYNEQFF. The DNA of the CDR3 is TGTGCCAGCAGCGTAGATGAGGGCTCCTACAATGAGCAGTTCTTC.

CDR3 nucleotides: TGTGCCAGCAGCCTAGGACCCGGGGATGAAAAACTGTTTTTT. Translated: CASSLGPGDEKLFF. This chain joins TRBV7-9 and TRBJ1-4; D call uncertain. V was clipped by 5 bases and J by 6 bases, with 13 bases between them. From germline, CDR1 is SEHNR and CDR2 FQNEAQ (reference sequence). The CDR3 extends over 14 amino acids.

This chain joins TRBV5-1 and TRBJ2-2; D might be TRBD2 (5 bases). This CDR3 region has 16 residues. The germline gives CDR1 SGHRS, CDR2 YFSETQ. Trimming pared 1 base from V and 0 bases from J, leaving 10 bases between. Written as DNA, the CDR3 is TGCGCCAGCAGCTTGTTTGGACTCCCGAACACCGGGGAGCTGTTTTTT. Translation: CASSLFGLPNTGELFF.

V usage is TRBV2 and J usage is TRBJ2-7, with a possible D match to TRBD1 (6 bases). Per the germline V gene, CDR1 is SNHLY and CDR2 is FYNNEI. The CDR3 has 16 amino acids. V lost 3 bases and J lost 2, with 17 bases in between. Here the CDR3 reads CASSDAAWGRTYEQYF. CDR3 DNA sequence: TGTGCCAGCAGTGATGCGGCCTGGGGGCGTACCTACGAGCAGTACTTC.

This chain joins TRBV6-5 and TRBJ1-5, with TRBD1 matching 7 bases. CDR1 is MNHEY and CDR2 is SVGAGI in the germline V gene. Unmatched junction bases numbered 3, after V lost 0 bases and J lost 4 bases. This CDR3 has 15 residues. The CDR3 here is CASSYSAGGNQPQHF. CDR3 DNA: TGTGCCAGCAGTTACTCGGCAGGGGGTAATCAGCCCCAGCATTTT.

The chain uses TRBV11-2 and TRBJ2-7, with D tentatively TRBD1 (6 bases). CDR1 is SGHAT and CDR2 is FQNNGV in the germline V gene. The CDR3 loop spans 14 amino acids. V lost 0 bases and J 4 bases, leaving 10 bases between the germline ends. Written as DNA, the CDR3 is TGTGCCAGCAGCTTAGAAGGACAGAGGTACGAGCAGTACTTC. Translating it yields CASSLEGQRYEQYF.

The chain carries TRBV5-8 and TRBJ2-7, with 14 bases fitting TRBD2. This CDR3 has 16 amino acids. Trimming cost V 3 bases and J 6 bases; bases outside gene matches: 8. Germline values: CDR1 SGHTS, CDR2 YDEGEE. CDR3 in amino acids: CASSSGGLAGESEQYF. The CDR3 nucleotides read TGTGCCAGCAGCTCCGGGGGACTAGCGGGAGAGTCCGAGCAGTACTTC.

V is TRBV6-1 and J is TRBJ2-3; 7 bases line up with TRBD2. CDR1 and CDR2 from the germline V gene are MNHNS and SASEGT. V trimming: 3 bases; J trimming: 1 base; junction bases outside the gene matches: 4. This CDR3 contains 15 residues. The CDR3 nucleotides are TGTGCCAGCAGTGAGTCGGCGGGAGGCACAGATACGCAGTATTTT. Residues: CASSESAGGTDTQYF.

The chain links TRBV28 to TRBJ1-2; 8 nucleotides match TRBD1. The CDR3 is 15 amino acids. V was clipped by 8 bases and J by 5 bases; unmatched bases: 13. The germline gives CDR1 MDHEN, CDR2 SYDVKM. CDR3 in DNA: TGTGCCAGCGAGGGACAGGACTCCCCCTCGTATGGCTACACCTTC. As protein: CASEGQDSPSYGYTF.

The chain links TRBV7-2 to TRBJ2-1; the match to TRBD2 covers 10 bases. CDR3 length equals 14 residues. With 2 bases clipped from V and 12 bases from J, the junction kept 7 bases outside the gene matches. Germline V CDR1 and CDR2: SGHTA, FQGNSA. The chain's CDR3 is CASSLPAGGGLQFF. The CDR3 region has the DNA TGTGCCAGCAGCTTACCAGCGGGGGGGGGCTTGCAGTTCTTC.

This chain uses TRBV14 with TRBJ2-5, with 7 nucleotides matching TRBD1. Trimming took 2 bases from V and 5 from J; bases not matched to a gene: 5. The V gene's germline CDR1 is SGHDN and CDR2 FVKESK. The CDR3 runs 14 residues. The chain's CDR3 is CASSQLTGLETQYF. CDR3 coding DNA: TGTGCCAGCAGCCAACTGACAGGGCTGGAGACCCAGTACTTC.